Listed below are T cell receptor beta chains from one sample, sequenced in a study of cytomegalovirus exposure and HLA in healthy donors. This table comes from immunoSEQ multiplex PCR, and its TCRdb copy is limited to in-frame clones, with some not included. The sample holds some 96,000 clones, about 75% seen once. The specimen sequenced was PBMCs. These TCRs come from a man aged 35-49 years in good health and CMV-seropositive. Both conserved end residues are part of each CDR3. The D gene is left open where the match is weak. For some rows the clone size is stated as once, few or many, or as a class when expanded; others skip it.

CDR3 length	V gene	D gene	clone size	J gene	CDR3 DNA	CDR3 protein
14	TRBV6-5	NA	NA	TRBJ1-6	TGTGCCAGCAGTGTCCGTGGTACGGATTCACCCCTCCACTTT	CASSVRGTDSPLHF
14	TRBV10-3	TRBD2	NA	TRBJ2-3	TGTGCCACCCAGGGAGGGAGGGGCACAGATACGCAGTATTTT	CATQGGRGTDTQYF
15	TRBV5-1	TRBD1	once	TRBJ1-6	TGCGCCAGCAGCTTGGTCGGGACAGGGTCCTCACCCCTCCACTTT	CASSLVGTGSSPLHF
18	TRBV11-2	NA	NA	TRBJ1-3	TGTGCCAGCAGCTTAGAGCCCCGACAGAATCCCTCTGGAAACACCATATATTTT	CASSLEPRQNPSGNTIYF
16	TRBV5-1	TRBD1	NA	TRBJ1-2	TGCGCCAGCGCGCTTTCGGGGGACAGAGCTAACTATGGCTACACCTTC	CASALSGDRANYGYTF
15	TRBV2	TRBD1	NA	TRBJ2-2	TGTGCCAGCAGATTGGGACAGGCGGACACCGGGGAGCTGTTTTTT	CASRLGQADTGELFF
15	TRBV10-2	TRBD1	few	TRBJ1-5	TGCGCCAGCAGTTGGGGACAGGATAGCAATCAGCCCCAGCATTTT	CASSWGQDSNQPQHF
15	TRBV25-1	NA	NA	TRBJ2-6	TGTGCCAGCAGGTCTTCCAGGTCTGGGGCCAACGTCCTGACTTTC	CASRSSRSGANVLTF
16	TRBV7-2	NA	NA	TRBJ1-4	TGTGCCAGCAGCAAAGATGGGGGCGCGTACGTTGAAAAACTGTTTTTT	CASSKDGGAYVEKLFF
14	TRBV29-1	TRBD1	NA	TRBJ1-5	TGCAGCGTGACAACAGGGGAGGGCAATCAGCCCCAGCATTTT	CSVTTGEGNQPQHF
14	TRBV7-2	TRBD1	NA	TRBJ1-5	TGTGCCAGCAGCCGGGACAGCCGCAATCAGCCCCAGCATTTT	CASSRDSRNQPQHF
16	TRBV5-1	TRBD2	NA	TRBJ2-3	TGCGCCAGCAGCCCTCCCAGGCGGGGGAGCACAGATACGCAGTATTTT	CASSPPRRGSTDTQYF
16	TRBV6-5	NA	once	TRBJ2-7	TGTGCCAGCAGTTACTCCCCGTTGGCCGGGGGCTACGAGCAGTACTTC	CASSYSPLAGGYEQYF
13	TRBV6-1	TRBD1	once	TRBJ2-2	TGTGCCAGCCGGACAGGGGAAACCGGGGAGCTGTTTTTT	CASRTGETGELFF
14	TRBV19	TRBD1	NA	TRBJ2-7	TGTGCCAGTAGTACCGGACAGGGCCTCAACGAGCAGTACTTC	CASSTGQGLNEQYF
16	TRBV10-2	TRBD2	NA	TRBJ2-5	TGCGCCACTTCTTTCGGGACTAGCGGGTTGGTGGAGACCCAGTACTTC	CATSFGTSGLVETQYF
13	TRBV19	NA	NA	TRBJ2-7	TGTGCCAGTAGTATAAACGCAGGATACGAGCAGTACTTC	CASSINAGYEQYF
16	TRBV7-2	TRBD2	NA	TRBJ2-3	TGTGCCAGCAGCGACGGACTAGCGGGAGGTAGAGATACGCAGTATTTT	CASSDGLAGGRDTQYF
12	TRBV27	TRBD1	NA	TRBJ2-7	TGTGCCACCGGGACAGGGGGCTACGAGCAGTACTTC	CATGTGGYEQYF
15	TRBV4-1	NA	NA	TRBJ1-1	TGCGCCAGCAGCCAAGATGAGGGAGAGAACACTGAAGCTTTCTTT	CASSQDEGENTEAFF
13	TRBV5-1	NA	NA	TRBJ2-1	TGCGCCAGCAGCCTAAGCTCTCTCGATGAGCAGTTCTTC	CASSLSSLDEQFF
16	TRBV9	NA	NA	TRBJ2-2	TGTGCCAGCTCACGAGTTCAGGTTAGATCTTCCGGGGAGCTGTTTTTT	CASSRVQVRSSGELFF
14	TRBV9	TRBD1	few	TRBJ2-5	TGTGCCAGCAGTCTCGACAGGGCACAAGAGACCCAGTACTTC	CASSLDRAQETQYF
17	TRBV18	TRBD1	NA	TRBJ2-7	TGTGCCAGCTCACAACGACAGGGGGCCGTTAGATCCTACGAGCAGTACTTC	CASSQRQGAVRSYEQYF
13	TRBV5-1	TRBD1	NA	TRBJ2-7	TGCGCCAGCAACTTTGACAGGGGCTACGAGCAGTACTTC	CASNFDRGYEQYF
12	TRBV28	NA	NA	TRBJ2-7	TGTGCCAGCAGTTTCACGACATACGAGCAGTACTTC	CASSFTTYEQYF
17	TRBV5-5	TRBD2	NA	TRBJ2-7	TGTGCCAGCAGCTTCAGACTAGCGGGGGACGGGGCAGACGAGCAGTACTTC	CASSFRLAGDGADEQYF
14	TRBV7-2	NA	few	TRBJ2-7	TGTGCCAGCAGCTTAGGGCTAGCTAACTACGAGCAGTACTTC	CASSLGLANYEQYF
14	TRBV9	TRBD2	NA	TRBJ2-7	TGTGCCAGCAGCACGGGGGGGCTGGCCCACGAGCAGTACTTC	CASSTGGLAHEQYF
18	TRBV10-2	TRBD1	NA	TRBJ1-1	TGCGCCAGCAGTCGGACAGGAGAAGGCCGATCGATGAACACTGAAGCTTTCTTT	CASSRTGEGRSMNTEAFF
15	TRBV25-1	TRBD1	NA	TRBJ1-5	TGTGCCAGCAGTGACCCGACAGGGGCGGGACAGCCCCAGCATTTT	CASSDPTGAGQPQHF
13	TRBV9	TRBD1	once	TRBJ1-2	TGTGCCAGCAGCTCGGGACAGTTCTATGGCTACACCTTC	CASSSGQFYGYTF
15	TRBV7-9	TRBD2	NA	TRBJ2-5	TGTGCCAGCAGCTTCTCGGCGGGAGTACAAGAGACCCAGTACTTC	CASSFSAGVQETQYF
14	TRBV5-1	NA	NA	TRBJ2-7	TGCGCCAGCAGCTTGTCTGCAGTCGCCTCCGAGCAGTACTTC	CASSLSAVASEQYF
13	TRBV9	NA	NA	TRBJ2-1	TGTGCCAGCAGCGTAAGGTCACCGGGTGAGCAGTTCTTC	CASSVRSPGEQFF
15	TRBV5-1	NA	once	TRBJ2-1	TGCGCCAGCAGCTTGGACGAGAGCTCCTACAATGAGCAGTTCTTC	CASSLDESSYNEQFF
16	TRBV6-1	TRBD2	NA	TRBJ2-3	TGTGCCAGCAGTGTCTCGAGCGGGACCCTCACAGATACGCAGTATTTT	CASSVSSGTLTDTQYF
17	TRBV9	NA	NA	TRBJ2-5	TGTGCCAGCAGCCCCCGAGGGAGGGGGGGGCCCCAAGAGACCCAGTACTTC	CASSPRGRGGPQETQYF
14	TRBV6-1	NA	NA	TRBJ2-1	TGTGCCAGCACCCCAGCGACGGTATACAATGAGCAGTTCTTC	CASTPATVYNEQFF
14	TRBV5-4	TRBD1	NA	TRBJ2-7	TGTGCCAGCAGCTTGGGGGGACAGGGGGCCGAGCAGTACTTC	CASSLGGQGAEQYF
15	TRBV2	TRBD2	NA	TRBJ2-7	TGTGCCAGCAGACCCACTAGCGGAACGACCTACGAGCAGTACTTC	CASRPTSGTTYEQYF
15	TRBV5-1	NA	few	TRBJ2-5	TGCGCCAGCAGCTTCGCAGGGGGGTACCAAGAGACCCAGTACTTC	CASSFAGGYQETQYF
14	TRBV7-6	TRBD1	NA	TRBJ1-1	TGTGCCAGCAGCTTAGCCGACAGGGCGTCCGAAGCTTTCTTT	CASSLADRASEAFF
15	TRBV5-4	TRBD2	NA	TRBJ2-1	TGTGCCAGCAGCTTGGGGACTAGCGGGAACAATGAGCAGTTCTTC	CASSLGTSGNNEQFF
16	TRBV4-1	NA	NA	TRBJ2-3	TGCGCCAGCAGCCCCCGCGCGGCAACTAGCACAGATACGCAGTATTTT	CASSPRAATSTDTQYF
13	TRBV28	NA	NA	TRBJ1-5	TGTGCCAGCGCGGGATTCTCCAATCAGCCCCAGCATTTT	CASAGFSNQPQHF
17	TRBV7-2	NA	few	TRBJ1-1	TGTGCCAGCAGCTTAGTTCCCGTATCCAGGGTTCGCACTGAAGCTTTCTTT	CASSLVPVSRVRTEAFF
17	TRBV10-3	TRBD2	few	TRBJ2-4	TGTGCCATCAGTGAGTCATTGGCGGGGGGAACAGCGGGCATTCAGTACTTC	CAISESLAGGTAGIQYF
14	TRBV2	TRBD1	NA	TRBJ1-5	TGTGCCAGCAACCCGGGACAGAGCAATCAGCCCCAGCATTTT	CASNPGQSNQPQHF
14	TRBV9	TRBD1	once	TRBJ1-1	TGTGCCAGCAGCGATGGGACAGGGGACACTGAAGCTTTCTTT	CASSDGTGDTEAFF
15	TRBV7-9	TRBD1	NA	TRBJ2-7	TGTGCCAGCAGCACTAGACAGGGGGCCACCTACGAGCAGTACTTC	CASSTRQGATYEQYF
13	TRBV7-6	NA	NA	TRBJ2-7	TGTGCCAGCAGCTTGCAGGGAATGTACGAGCAGTACTTC	CASSLQGMYEQYF
15	TRBV6-5	TRBD1	few	TRBJ1-5	TGTGCCAGCAGCATTGGGACAGAATTAAATCAGCCCCAGCATTTT	CASSIGTELNQPQHF
16	TRBV4-1	NA	NA	TRBJ1-5	TGCGCCAGCAGCCAAGTGGACTTGGTGAGCAATCAGCCCCAGCATTTT	CASSQVDLVSNQPQHF
16	TRBV6-6	TRBD1	NA	TRBJ1-5	TGTGCCAGCAGCACCGATGACAGGGCCGGGAATCAGCCCCAGCATTTT	CASSTDDRAGNQPQHF
15	TRBV6-1	TRBD2	few	TRBJ2-7	TGTGCCAGCATGGAGGGTAGCGGGATGATCAACGAGCAGTACTTC	CASMEGSGMINEQYF
14	TRBV7-6	TRBD2	NA	TRBJ2-7	TGTGCCAGCAGCTTAGATCTAGCGGGGTACGAGCAGTACTTC	CASSLDLAGYEQYF
14	TRBV6-5	TRBD1	NA	TRBJ1-1	TGTGCCAGCAGAACCCCTGACAGGGTCACTGAAGCTTTCTTT	CASRTPDRVTEAFF
16	TRBV7-9	TRBD2	NA	TRBJ2-7	TGTGCCAGCAGCCTCGGCTGGACTAGCGTATCCTACGAGCAGTACTTC	CASSLGWTSVSYEQYF
14	TRBV10-3	TRBD1	NA	TRBJ1-3	TGTGCCATCAGTGAGACGGACAGGGCGGACACCATATATTTT	CAISETDRADTIYF